Each of the 15 T cell receptor beta chains below was sequenced from the same sample in a study of CD8 T cells in Susac syndrome. After extraction with the RNeasy kit, roughly 0.5 to 1 ug of the RNA was reverse transcribed using random hexamers. MiXCR was run by TCRdb on the immunoSEQ multiplex PCR reads, yielding one entry per CDR3 protein. The sample carries roughly 150,000 distinct CDR3 sequences, roughly 95% recorded once. The source material was CD8+ T cells from PBMCs. Every receptor here comes from a human donor with multiple sclerosis.

The chain carries TRBV5-1 and TRBJ2-1; D gene unclear. V lost 0 bases and J lost 6, with 10 bases in between. This CDR3 has 14 amino acids. The germline CDR1 and CDR2 sequences are SGHRS and YFSETQ. The CDR3 bases are TGCGCCAGCAGCTTGGCCGGCCCCCCCAATGAGCAGTTCTTC. This codes for CASSLAGPPNEQFF.

This chain connects TRBV7-2 to TRBJ2-7, with TRBD2 as a possible D gene (6 bases). Germline CDR1 reads SGHTA; CDR2 reads FQGNSA. Trimming shortened V by 6 bases and J by 7 bases, and 22 bases separated the two germline ends. The CDR3 is 15 residues long. The CDR3 sequence is CASSYEAGFRGEQYF. Written as DNA, the CDR3 is TGTGCCAGCAGTTATGAGGCGGGGTTTCGCGGAGAGCAGTACTTC.

This chain connects TRBV13 to TRBJ2-1, with D unresolved. The germline gives CDR1 PRHDT, CDR2 FYEKMQ (reference sequence). The CDR3 totals 14 residues. V lost 5 bases, J lost 0 bases, and 8 bases lay in between. CDR3 bases: TGTGCCAGCAGCACTCAGCTCTCCTACAATGAGCAGTTCTTC. Protein product: CASSTQLSYNEQFF.

The CDR3 loop reads CASSSTGGQGEQFF. The CDR3 DNA sequence: TGTGCCAGCAGTTCGACAGGGGGCCAGGGTGAGCAGTTCTTC. V and J are TRBV12-3 or TRBV12-4 and TRBJ2-1; TRBD1 agrees at 10 bases. Germline trimming cut 4 bases from V and 9 bases from J; bases unmatched to any gene: 6. The length of the CDR3 is 14 residues.

The rearrangement links TRBV18 to TRBJ2-3; unclear D gene. V lost 2 bases to trimming and J lost 6 bases, with 15 bases between them. Germline V lookup: CDR1 KGHSH, CDR2 LQKENI. The CDR3 extends over 15 amino acids. CDR3: CASSPSSYTEDTQYF. The CDR3 nucleotides are TGTGCCAGCTCACCAAGCTCGTACACTGAGGATACGCAGTATTTT.

This chain links TRBV2 with TRBJ2-7; a weak D match, TRBD1 (6 bases). Germline V gene sequence: CDR1 SNHLY, CDR2 FYNNEI. This CDR3 region has 16 residues. Trimming left V 8 bases short and J 2 bases short, with 22 bases between. The CDR3 DNA sequence: TGTGCCAGCGTCTCAGGGGCAGGTGAAACGACCTACGAGCAGTACTTC. It encodes CASVSGAGETTYEQYF.

The gene calls are TRBV30 and TRBJ2-2, with D maybe TRBD1 (6 bases). Trimming pared 3 bases from V and 7 bases from J, leaving 12 bases between. This CDR3 contains 13 residues. In germline, CDR1 is GTSNPN, CDR2 SVGIG (reference sequence). The CDR3 reads CAWSWGPGGELFF. In DNA form, the CDR3 reads TGTGCCTGGAGCTGGGGGCCGGGCGGGGAGCTGTTTTTT.

This sequence joins TRBV4-1 and TRBJ1-5; possible D gene TRBD1, 5 bases. CDR3 length: 15 residues. Trimming took 1 base from V and 1 from J, leaving 8 bases between them. The germline V gene has CDR1 MGHRA and CDR2 YSYEKL. This CDR3 reads CASSQAGQSNQPQHF. In DNA form, the CDR3 reads TGCGCCAGCAGCCAAGCGGGGCAGAGCAATCAGCCCCAGCATTTT.

This chain links TRBV30 with TRBJ2-2; TRBD1 matches 10 bases. Germline CDR1 is GTSNPN and CDR2 is SVGIG (reference sequence). CDR3 length: 14 amino acids. V shed 1 base and J 7 bases; nucleotides not matched to a gene: 3. The CDR3, as DNA: TGTGCCTGGAGTGGGGGACAGGGGTACGGGGAGCTGTTTTTT. Its translation: CAWSGGQGYGELFF.

The rearrangement links TRBV20-1 to TRBJ1-2; 9 nucleotides line up with TRBD1. Trimming removed 6 bases from V and 4 bases from J; junction bases left unmatched: 9. From germline, CDR1 is DFQATT and CDR2 SNEGSKA (reference sequence). The CDR3 is 14 residues long. The CDR3 is CSATDSDRGYGYTF. The CDR3 nucleotides read TGCAGTGCGACCGACTCGGACAGGGGCTATGGCTACACCTTC.

The chain uses TRBV30 and TRBJ2-7; D ambiguous. CDR1 is GTSNPN, CDR2 SVGIG, per germline (reference sequence). This CDR3 region has 11 residues. V dropped 5 bases and J dropped 7 bases, with 12 bases sitting between them. The CDR3 loop reads CAWGLVEEQYF. The DNA of the CDR3 is TGTGCCTGGGGTCTGGTGGAGGAGCAGTACTTC.

The rearrangement links TRBV20-1 to TRBJ1-2, with a tentative D call TRBD1 (5 bases). V was shortened by 5 bases and J by 5 bases, with 9 bases between the two germline ends. The germline V gene has CDR1 DFQATT and CDR2 SNEGSKA (reference sequence). This CDR3 has 11 amino acids. The CDR3 DNA is TGCAGTGCTTTCGGGGGTTATGGCTACACCTTC. This gives the protein CSAFGGYGYTF.

The DNA for the CDR3 is TGTGCCAGCAGCCCATCCGGCTGGGGGAGCTCCTACAATGAGCAGTTCTTC. It encodes CASSPSGWGSSYNEQFF. The gene calls are TRBV7-2 and TRBJ2-1; D is tentatively TRBD1 or TRBD2 (5 bases each). Trimming removed 5 bases at V and 0 bases at J, with 17 bases between. Per germline, CDR1 SGHTA and CDR2 FQGNSA. CDR3 length: 17 residues.

The genes are TRBV20-1 and TRBJ1-2; no clear D gene. The V and J ends lost 0 bases and 8 bases respectively, with 7 bases between them. The germline V gene encodes CDR1 DFQATT and CDR2 SNEGSKA (reference sequence). CDR3 length: 11 residues. The CDR3 loop is CSARDQRGYTF. The CDR3 nucleotides read TGCAGTGCTAGAGATCAGAGGGGCTACACCTTC.

The chain carries TRBV20-1 and TRBJ2-5; D possibly matches TRBD1 or TRBD2 (5 bases each). Trimming removed 7 bases at V and 3 bases at J, with 15 bases between. This CDR3 is built from 13 residues. Germline CDR1 is DFQATT and CDR2 is SNEGSKA (reference sequence). The CDR3 is CSVGSGAEETQYF. CDR3 coding DNA: TGCAGTGTCGGTTCCGGGGCAGAAGAGACCCAGTACTTC.